The entry below gives a single TCR beta chain sequence along with its context. This sample was taken from a study of regulatory T cells in long-lasting Graves disease. Building of the TCR beta libraries involved iRepertoire HTBI primers and Arm-PCR of CDR3 regions. In the original workflow: Gene usage covered approximately 65 TRBV and more than 13 TRBJ segments. TCRdb passed the multiplex PCR reads through MiXCR, listing each CDR3 protein once. The V and J calls were determined by TCRdb, not by the authors. This table has around 450,000 distinct CDR3 sequences, under 25% appearing once. Time point given: persistent/refractory GD, antithyroid drugs over 5 years with positive TRAb. PBMCs were the source of the RNA used for TCR sequencing. CDR1 is SGHRS, CDR2 YFSETQ, per germline. CDR3 length: 14 residues. V lost 5 bases, J lost 3 bases, and 11 bases lay in between.

The origin of this receptor is a female donor with Graves disease. The source was peripheral blood mononuclear cells (PBMCs), collected when the disease was refractory, from a patient treated with antithyroid drugs. The chain employs TRBV5-1 and TRBJ2-2, with D possibly TRBD2 on 5 matching bases. As DNA, the CDR3 is TGCGCCAGCAGGGTCGAGGGATACACCGGGGAGCTGTTTTTT. Translated: CASRVEGYTGELFF.